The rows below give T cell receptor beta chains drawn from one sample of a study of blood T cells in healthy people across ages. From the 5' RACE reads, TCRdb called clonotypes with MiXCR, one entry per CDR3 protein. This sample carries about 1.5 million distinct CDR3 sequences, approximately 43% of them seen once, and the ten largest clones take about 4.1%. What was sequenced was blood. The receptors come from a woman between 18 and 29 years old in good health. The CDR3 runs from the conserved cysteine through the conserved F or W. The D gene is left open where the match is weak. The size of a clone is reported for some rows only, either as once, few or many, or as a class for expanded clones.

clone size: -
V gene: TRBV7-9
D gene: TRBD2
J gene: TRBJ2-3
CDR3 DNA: TGTGCCAGCAGAGAAACTAGCGCAACTAGCACAGATACGCAGTATTTT
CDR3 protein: CASRETSATSTDTQYF

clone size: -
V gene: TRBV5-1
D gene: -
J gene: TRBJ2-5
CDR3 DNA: TGCGCCAGCAGCTTACGGGCGATCCAAGAGACCCAGTACTTC
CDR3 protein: CASSLRAIQETQYF

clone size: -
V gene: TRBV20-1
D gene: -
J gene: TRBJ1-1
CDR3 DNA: TGCAGTGCTCCTAGGACACAAATGAACACTGAAGCTTTCTTT
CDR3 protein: CSAPRTQMNTEAFF

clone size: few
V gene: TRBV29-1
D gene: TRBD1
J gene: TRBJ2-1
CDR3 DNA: TGCAGCGGGGGGAGTCCAGGGGGCAGGAATGAGCAGTTCTTC
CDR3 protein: CSGGSPGGRNEQFF

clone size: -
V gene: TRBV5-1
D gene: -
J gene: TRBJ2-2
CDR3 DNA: TGCGCCAGCAGCCCGGGGCAGAACACCGGGGAGCCGTTTTTT
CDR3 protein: CASSPGQNTGEPFF

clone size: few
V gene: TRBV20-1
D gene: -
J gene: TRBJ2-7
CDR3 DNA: TGCAGTGCTAAGGAGGGCCACGAGCAGTACTTC
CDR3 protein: CSAKEGHEQYF

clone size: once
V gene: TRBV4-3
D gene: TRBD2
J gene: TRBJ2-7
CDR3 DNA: TGCGCCAGCAGCCAACTAGCGGGTTCCTACGAGCAGTACTTC
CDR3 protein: CASSQLAGSYEQYF

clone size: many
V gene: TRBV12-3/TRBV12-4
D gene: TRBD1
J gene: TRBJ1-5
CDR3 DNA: TGTGCCAGCAGTCCAGGACAGGGGGCCGGTCAGCCCCAGCATTTT
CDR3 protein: CASSPGQGAGQPQHF

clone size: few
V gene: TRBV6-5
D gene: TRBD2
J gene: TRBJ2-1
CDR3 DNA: TGTGCCAGCAGTTACTCGAATGAGCGGGGGTGGGACAATGAGCAGTTCTTC
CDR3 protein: CASSYSNERGWDNEQFF

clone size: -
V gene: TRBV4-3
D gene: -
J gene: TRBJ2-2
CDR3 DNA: TGCGCCAGCAGCAACAGGGGGGGCGGGGAGCTGTTTTTT
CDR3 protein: CASSNRGGGELFF

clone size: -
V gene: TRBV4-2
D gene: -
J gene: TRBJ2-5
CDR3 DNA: TGTGCCAGCAGCCGAGGGGGTTCGGAGGAGACCCAGTACTTC
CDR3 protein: CASSRGGSEETQYF

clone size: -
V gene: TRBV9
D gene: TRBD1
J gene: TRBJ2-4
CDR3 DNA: TGTGCCAGCAGCGCAGGACAGGGGTTGGGCAAAAACATTCAGTACTTC
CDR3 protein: CASSAGQGLGKNIQYF

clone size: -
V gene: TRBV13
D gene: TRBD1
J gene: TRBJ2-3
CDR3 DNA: TGTGCCAGCATGGACAGGGGCGGAACAGATACGCAGTATTTT
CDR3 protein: CASMDRGGTDTQYF

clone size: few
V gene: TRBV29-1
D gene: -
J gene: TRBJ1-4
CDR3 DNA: TGCAGCGTTGGGGGGTGGAAGTCGTCAAATGAAAAACTGTTTTTT
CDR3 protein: CSVGGWKSSNEKLFF

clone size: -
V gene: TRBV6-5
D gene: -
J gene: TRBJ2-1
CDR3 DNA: TGTGCCAGCAGCCACGACAGGAGCGCTTACAATGAGCAGTTCTTC
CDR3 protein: CASSHDRSAYNEQFF

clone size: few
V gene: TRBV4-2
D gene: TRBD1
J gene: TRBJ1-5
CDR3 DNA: TGTGCCAGCAGCCAAGATGGGACAGCCTCGCATAGCAATCAGCCCCAGCATTTT
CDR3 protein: CASSQDGTASHSNQPQHF

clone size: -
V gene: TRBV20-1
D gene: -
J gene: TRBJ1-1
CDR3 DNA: TGCAGTGCTAGGCCCGACAGGAACACTGAAGCTTTCTTT
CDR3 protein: CSARPDRNTEAFF

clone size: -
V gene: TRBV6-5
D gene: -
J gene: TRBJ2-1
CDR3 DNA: TGTGCCAGCAGTTACTTAGGTCGTCGGCAACGTGAGCAGTTCTTC
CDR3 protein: CASSYLGRRQREQFF

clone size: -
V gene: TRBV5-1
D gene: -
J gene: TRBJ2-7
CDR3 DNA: TGCGCCAGCAGCCCTCCCGAGGGGATTTTATCCAACGAGCAGTACTTC
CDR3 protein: CASSPPEGILSNEQYF

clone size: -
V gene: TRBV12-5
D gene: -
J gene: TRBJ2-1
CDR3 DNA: TGTGCTAGTGGTTTGTATGAGCAGTTCTTC
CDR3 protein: CASGLYEQFF

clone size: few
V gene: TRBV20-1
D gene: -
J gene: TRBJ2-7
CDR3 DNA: TGCAGCGTTGAAGGCAGGAGCTACGAGCAGTACTTC
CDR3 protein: CSVEGRSYEQYF

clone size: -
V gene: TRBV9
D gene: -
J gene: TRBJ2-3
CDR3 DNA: TGTGCCAGCAGCGTAGAACAAATTAGCACAGATACGCAGTATTTT
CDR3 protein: CASSVEQISTDTQYF

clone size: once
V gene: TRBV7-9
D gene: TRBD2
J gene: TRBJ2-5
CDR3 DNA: TGTGCCGGCAGCTTAGCGCGGGAGGGCCTCTCAGAGCAGTACTTC
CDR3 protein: CAGSLAREGLSEQYF

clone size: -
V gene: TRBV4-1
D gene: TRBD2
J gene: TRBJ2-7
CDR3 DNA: TGCGCCAGCAGCCAAGGACTAGCGGGGGAGGCCGACTCCTACGAGCAGTACTTC
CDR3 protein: CASSQGLAGEADSYEQYF

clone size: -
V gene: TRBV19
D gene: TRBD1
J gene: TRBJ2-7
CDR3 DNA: TGTGCCAGTAGGGGACAGCTCGGCGAGCAGTACTTC
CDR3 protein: CASRGQLGEQYF

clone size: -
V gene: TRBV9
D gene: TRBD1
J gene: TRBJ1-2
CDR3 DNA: TGTGCCTGCAGCGCGTATGGACAGGCCAACTATGGCTACACCTTC
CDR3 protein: CACSAYGQANYGYTF

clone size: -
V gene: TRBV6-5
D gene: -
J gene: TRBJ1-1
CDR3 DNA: TGTGCCAGCAGATTGGCCCTCTCGGGGGGTACTGAAGCTTTCTTT
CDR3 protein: CASRLALSGGTEAFF

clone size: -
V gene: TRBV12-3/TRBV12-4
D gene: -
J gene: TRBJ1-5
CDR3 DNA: TGTGCCAGCAGGGAGACTTTTACCCAGCCCCAGCATTTT
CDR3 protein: CASRETFTQPQHF

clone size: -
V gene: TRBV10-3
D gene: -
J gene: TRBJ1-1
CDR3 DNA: TGTGCCATCAGTACGCCCCCGGAGAAGGCGAGCACTGAAGCTTTCTTT
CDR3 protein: CAISTPPEKASTEAFF

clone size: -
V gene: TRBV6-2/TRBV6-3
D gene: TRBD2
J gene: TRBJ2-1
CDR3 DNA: TGTGCCAGCAGTTACTCTCGGACTAGTTATAACAATGAGCAGTTCTTC
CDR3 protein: CASSYSRTSYNNEQFF

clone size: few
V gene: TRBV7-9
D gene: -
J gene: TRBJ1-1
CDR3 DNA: TGTGCCAGCAGCTATGCACAGGGTTCTGAAGCTTTCTTT
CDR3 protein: CASSYAQGSEAFF

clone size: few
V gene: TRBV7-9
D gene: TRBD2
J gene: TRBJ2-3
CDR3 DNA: TGTGCCAGCAGCTTAGCGCTGCTAGCGGGGACTAGCACAGATACGCAGTATTTT
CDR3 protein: CASSLALLAGTSTDTQYF

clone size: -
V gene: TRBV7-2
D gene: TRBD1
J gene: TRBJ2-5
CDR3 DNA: TGTGCCTCTCTTCCGGGACAGGGGGCCTATGAGCAGTACTTC
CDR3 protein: CASLPGQGAYEQYF

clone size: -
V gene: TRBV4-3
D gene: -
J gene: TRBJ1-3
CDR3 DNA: TGCGCCAGCAGCCAAGCCTGGACTGCCGGCACCATATATTTT
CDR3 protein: CASSQAWTAGTIYF

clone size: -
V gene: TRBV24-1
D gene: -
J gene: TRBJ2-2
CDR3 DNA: TGTGCCACCAGTGGGGTCGATCCCGGGGAGCTGTTTTTT
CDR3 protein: CATSGVDPGELFF

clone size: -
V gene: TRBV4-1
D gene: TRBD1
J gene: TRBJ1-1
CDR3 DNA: TGCGCCAGCAGCCTCCCAGGGGGTATCTTAAACACTGAAGCTTTCTTT
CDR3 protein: CASSLPGGILNTEAFF

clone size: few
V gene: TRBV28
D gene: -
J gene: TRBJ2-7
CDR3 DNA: TGTGCCAGCATGTTGCCCTCCTACGAGCAGTACTTC
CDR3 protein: CASMLPSYEQYF

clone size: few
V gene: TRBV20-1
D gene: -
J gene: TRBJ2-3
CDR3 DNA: TGCAGTGCTACGAGGACGGGCTTGGACCATACAGATACGCAGTATTTT
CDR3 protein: CSATRTGLDHTDTQYF

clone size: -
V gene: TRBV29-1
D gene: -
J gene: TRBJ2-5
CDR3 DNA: TGCAGCGCCCACCGTCTGAAGTGCCAAGAGACCCAGTACTTC
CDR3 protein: CSAHRLKCQETQYF

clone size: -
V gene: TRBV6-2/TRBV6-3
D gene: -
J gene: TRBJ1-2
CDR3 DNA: TGTGCCAGCAGACCGACAGTCAACTATGGCTACACCTTC
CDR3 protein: CASRPTVNYGYTF

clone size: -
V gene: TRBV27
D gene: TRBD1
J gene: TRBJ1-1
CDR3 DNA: TGTGCCAGCACTTCGGACAGGGGAAGGACTGAAGCTTTCTTT
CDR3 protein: CASTSDRGRTEAFF

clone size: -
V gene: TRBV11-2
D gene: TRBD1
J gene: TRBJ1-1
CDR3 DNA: TGTGCCAGCGGCTTAGCTTATCGGGACAGGAAAATGAACACTGAAGCTTTCTTT
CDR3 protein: CASGLAYRDRKMNTEAFF

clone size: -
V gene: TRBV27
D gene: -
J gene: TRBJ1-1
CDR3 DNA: TGTGCCAGCAGTTTAGCCATGGCGAACACTGAAGCTTTCTTT
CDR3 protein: CASSLAMANTEAFF

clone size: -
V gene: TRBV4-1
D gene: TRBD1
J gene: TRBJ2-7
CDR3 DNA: TGCGCCAGCAGCCAGCCTCTATGGACAGGGGCCAGCTCCTACGAGCAGTACTTC
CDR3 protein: CASSQPLWTGASSYEQYF